The 13 T cell receptor beta chains below come from one sample, sequenced in a study of blood T cell repertoires in COVID-19. Generated by immunoSEQ multiplex PCR, the TCRdb table keeps only in-frame clones and is missing some. Of a few hundred thousand clones detected, roughly 90% appear once; the ten largest clones hold approximately 3%. Sequenced: peripheral blood. The receptors derive from a woman aged 25 to 39 with COVID-19, enrolled during active disease.

The rearrangement joins TRBV19 to TRBJ1-2, with no clear D. The V gene's germline CDR1 is LNHDA and CDR2 SQIVND (reference sequence). The length of the CDR3 is 14 residues. V was cut by 4 bases and J by 4 bases, with 13 bases left in between. CDR3 amino acids: CASSTTVDTYGYTF. CDR3 in DNA: TGTGCCAGTAGTACTACAGTTGACACCTATGGCTACACCTTC.

This clone was seen a few times. The chain carries TRBV4-2 and TRBJ2-2; D perhaps matches TRBD2 (5 bases). Germline CDR1 and CDR2: LGHNA and YNFKEQ. This CDR3 region has 17 residues. Trimming took 4 bases from V and 3 from J, leaving 18 bases between them. This CDR3 is CASSPRPGVGDTGELFF. CDR3 DNA: TGTGCCAGCAGCCCCAGACCCGGAGTGGGAGACACCGGGGAGCTGTTTTTT.

The genes are TRBV7-2 and TRBJ2-5, with 10 bases matching TRBD1. This CDR3 has 15 amino acids. The V and J ends lost 3 bases and 5 bases, in that order; junction bases with no gene match: 6. CDR1 and CDR2 from the germline V gene are SGHTA and FQGNSA. The CDR3 DNA sequence: TGTGCCAGCAGCTTCGACAGGGGGCGGTGGGAGACCCAGTACTTC. Its translation: CASSFDRGRWETQYF.

The J gene is TRBJ1-6, the V gene TRBV15, with a weak D call TRBD1 (5 bases). The V and J ends lost 5 bases and 6 bases respectively, with 20 bases between them. The CDR3 is made up of 17 amino acids. Germline CDR1 and CDR2: LNHNV and YYDKDF (reference sequence). CDR3 loop: CATSPFPRQLFNSPLHF. The DNA for the CDR3 is TGTGCCACCAGCCCTTTTCCACGACAGTTGTTTAATTCACCCCTCCACTTT.

The J gene is TRBJ1-4, the V gene TRBV28; possibly TRBD1 for D (6 bases). The CDR3 loop spans 13 amino acids. V shed 11 bases and J shed 3 bases, with 13 bases lying between them. Germline loops: CDR1 MDHEN, CDR2 SYDVKM. CDR3 loop: CAAIGGPNEKLFF. The CDR3 DNA sequence: TGTGCCGCCATAGGGGGTCCTAATGAAAAACTGTTTTTT.

The chain combines TRBV20-1 with TRBJ1-2; D possibly corresponds to TRBD1 (6 bases). This CDR3 is 14 amino acids long. V was shortened by 3 bases and J by 2 bases, with 13 bases between the two germline ends. Germline V gene data show CDR1 as DFQATT and CDR2 as SNEGSKA (reference sequence). The chain's CDR3 is CSASESGVNYGYTF. The CDR3 DNA reads TGCAGTGCTAGTGAATCAGGGGTCAACTATGGCTACACCTTC.

The rearrangement uses TRBV5-4 and TRBJ1-1, with 10 bases identical to TRBD1. V lost 3 bases to trimming and J lost 11 bases; unmatched junction nucleotides: 4. The germline V gene has CDR1 SGHNT and CDR2 YYREEE (reference sequence). CDR3 length: 12 residues. CDR3 bases: TGTGCCAGCAGCTCACCGGGACAGGGGGCTTTCTTT. Amino acid sequence: CASSSPGQGAFF.

The rearrangement links TRBV7-2 to TRBJ1-4, with TRBD1 matching over 7 bases. The CDR3 totals 15 residues. The V gene end was trimmed by 5 bases and the J gene end by 4 bases; junction bases not matched to a gene: 7. The V gene's germline CDR1 is SGHTA and CDR2 FQGNSA. For the CDR3, the DNA is TGTGCCAGCAGCCGCCGACAGGGTTATAATGAAAAACTGTTTTTT. It is translated as CASSRRQGYNEKLFF.

The chain links TRBV11-2 to TRBJ1-2; tentative D call: TRBD1 (6 bases). CDR1 is SGHAT and CDR2 is FQNNGV in the germline V gene. The CDR3 has 16 residues. The germline V and J ends were trimmed by 0 bases and 4 bases, with 15 bases remaining between them. Written as DNA, the CDR3 is TGTGCCAGCAGCTTAGATATGCGGGGGCTAGGCTATGGCTACACCTTC. Amino acids: CASSLDMRGLGYGYTF.

This clone is a singleton in its sample. The rearrangement uses TRBV15 and TRBJ1-2; TRBD1 is a possible D gene (5 bases). The germline CDR1 and CDR2 sequences are LNHNV and YYDKDF (reference sequence). CDR3 length: 14 residues. The germline V and J ends were trimmed by 1 base and 4 bases, with 10 bases remaining between them. CDR3 residues: CATSRARQGYGYTF. The CDR3 region has the DNA TGTGCCACCAGCAGAGCGAGGCAGGGCTATGGCTACACCTTC.

V gene TRBV3-1 (or the pseudogene TRBV3-2) combines with J gene TRBJ1-2; perhaps TRBD1 as D (5 bases). The germline V and J ends were trimmed by 3 bases and 6 bases, with 11 bases remaining between them. Germline V gene lookup returns CDR1 LGHDT and CDR2 YNNKEL (reference sequence). This CDR3 has 13 residues. For the CDR3, the DNA is TGTGCCAGCAGCCACAGGGTTTTCGATGGCTACACCTTC. Residues: CASSHRVFDGYTF.

The gene calls are TRBV6-5 and TRBJ1-3, with 9 bases lining up with TRBD1. The CDR3 sequence is 15 residues long. After removal of 6 bases from V and 6 bases from J, the junction contained 9 bases not matched to a gene. Germline V lookup: CDR1 MNHEY, CDR2 SVGAGI. CDR3 protein: CASSWGDREINTIYF. The DNA of the CDR3 is TGTGCCAGCAGCTGGGGGGACAGGGAGATAAACACCATATATTTT.

The chain links TRBV4-1 to TRBJ2-7; 7 nucleotides agree with TRBD2. Trimming at V came to 5 bases and at J to 3 bases, leaving 13 bases not matched to a gene. This CDR3 spans 16 amino acids. CDR1 and CDR2 from the germline V gene are MGHRA and YSYEKL. CDR3 residues: CASSTPWSREGYEQYF. CDR3 sequence (DNA): TGCGCCAGCAGCACACCCTGGTCGAGGGAGGGCTACGAGCAGTACTTC.